This T cell receptor (beta chain) was recovered during a study of cytomegalovirus exposure and HLA in healthy donors. The CDR3 spans 15 residues. The V gene's germline CDR1 is SGHRS and CDR2 YFSETQ. V was shortened by 3 bases and J by 4 bases, with 17 bases between the two germline ends. Researchers ran the PCR with 60 Vbeta and 13 Jbeta primers. Original handling: A later analysis tallied 80 million or so unique TCR beta chains, 8.5 million to 11 million of them shared. TCRdb's copy holds only in-frame clones and misses some; the assay was immunoSEQ multiplex PCR. The V and J calls and clone size were taken over from that table, and D and trimming were inferred from the DNA. The sample shows around 150,000 clones, around 83% of them seen only once. Findings of the study overall: Exclusion as indistinguishable affected some V segments, including TRBV6-2 and TRBV6-3. The authors later found HLA-associated TCR beta chains more clonally expanded than equally common others.

About this clone itself: Antigen unknown.

This TCR was sampled from a man aged 50-59 years in good health and CMV-seropositive. Sequences were obtained from PBMCs. This rearrangement joins TRBV5-1 to TRBJ2-7; D is possibly TRBD1 (6 bases). The CDR3 sequence is CASSSSTGNFYEQYF. Written as DNA, the CDR3 is TGCGCCAGCAGCTCGAGTACAGGGAACTTTTACGAGCAGTACTTC.